The source of this T cell receptor (beta chain) is a study of T-cell reconstitution after alpha-beta-depleted transplantation in children. General observations from the study: Once a year had passed after transplant, T-cell counts and diversity came mostly from newly produced T cells. Expanded graft clones numbering several hundred reportedly gave rise to alpha-beta T cells about two months after transplant.

The CDR3 is made up of 13 amino acids. Looked up from germline, CDR1 is ENHRY and CDR2 is SYGVKD. With V trimmed by 11 bases and J by 1 base, 5 bases remained unmatched. This sample's TCRbeta library carried unique molecular identifier barcodes. TCRdb reprocessed the PCR reads with MiXCR, giving one entry per CDR3 protein. The sample lists roughly 790,000 distinct CDR3 sequences, roughly 15% seen once, with approximately 5% in the top ten. Remarks on this clonotype: What it recognizes is unknown.

The starting material was PBMCs, mostly from graft donor cells, obtained 360 days after TCRalphabeta/CD19-depleted stem cell transplant. The rearrangement links TRBV10-3 to TRBJ2-7, with 10 nucleotides matching TRBD2. The TCR sequence derives from a male patient younger than 18 who had a stem cell transplant for acute lymphoblastic leukemia, so the T cells may come from the graft donor. In DNA, the CDR3 is TGTGCCTCTGGACTAGCGGAATCCTACGAGCAGTACTTC. Protein product: CASGLAESYEQYF.